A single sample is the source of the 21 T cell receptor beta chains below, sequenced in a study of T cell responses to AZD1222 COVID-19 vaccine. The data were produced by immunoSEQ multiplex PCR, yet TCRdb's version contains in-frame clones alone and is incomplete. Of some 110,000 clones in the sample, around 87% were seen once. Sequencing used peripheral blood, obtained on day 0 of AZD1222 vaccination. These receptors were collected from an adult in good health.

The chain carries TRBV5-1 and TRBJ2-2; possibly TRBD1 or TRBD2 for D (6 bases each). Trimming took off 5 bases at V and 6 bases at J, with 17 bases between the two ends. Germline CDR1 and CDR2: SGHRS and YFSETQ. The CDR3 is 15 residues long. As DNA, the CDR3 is TGCGCCAGCAGGAGGGGGGAGGTTGCCCCCGGGGAGCTGTTTTTT. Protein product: CASRRGEVAPGELFF.

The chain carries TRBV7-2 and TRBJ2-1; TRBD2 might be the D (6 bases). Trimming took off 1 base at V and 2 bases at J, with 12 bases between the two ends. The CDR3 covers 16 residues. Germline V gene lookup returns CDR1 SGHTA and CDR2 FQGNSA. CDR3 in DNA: TGTGCCAGCAGCTTAGTAGGCGGGGATGCCTACAATGAGCAGTTCTTC. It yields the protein CASSLVGGDAYNEQFF. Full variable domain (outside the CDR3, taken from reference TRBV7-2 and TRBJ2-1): GAGVSQSPSNKVTEKGKDVELRCDPISGHTALYWYRQSLGQGLEFLIYFQGNSAPDKSGLPSDRFSAERTGGSVSTLTIQRTQQEDSAVYLCASSLVGGDAYNEQFFGPGTRLTVL.

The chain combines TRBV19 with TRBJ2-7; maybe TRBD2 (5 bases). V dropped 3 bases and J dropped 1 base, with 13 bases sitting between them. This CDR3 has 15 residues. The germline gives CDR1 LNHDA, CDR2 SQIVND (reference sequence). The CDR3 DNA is TGTGCCAGTAGTATGGTGGAGCGGCCTTCCTACGAGCAGTACTTC. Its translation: CASSMVERPSYEQYF.

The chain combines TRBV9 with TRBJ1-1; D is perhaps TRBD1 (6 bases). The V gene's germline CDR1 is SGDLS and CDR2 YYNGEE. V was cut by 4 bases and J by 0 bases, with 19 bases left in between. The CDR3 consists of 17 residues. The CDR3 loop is CASSPYGQLTMNTEAFF. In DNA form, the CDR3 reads TGTGCCAGCAGCCCATACGGACAGTTAACTATGAACACTGAAGCTTTCTTT.

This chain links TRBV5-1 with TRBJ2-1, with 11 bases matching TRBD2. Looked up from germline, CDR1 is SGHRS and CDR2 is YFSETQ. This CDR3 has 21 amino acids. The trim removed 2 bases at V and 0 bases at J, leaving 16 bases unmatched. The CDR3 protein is CASSFHPRGTLAGGSYNEQFF. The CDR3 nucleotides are TGCGCCAGCAGCTTTCACCCACGGGGGACCCTAGCGGGGGGCTCCTACAATGAGCAGTTCTTC.

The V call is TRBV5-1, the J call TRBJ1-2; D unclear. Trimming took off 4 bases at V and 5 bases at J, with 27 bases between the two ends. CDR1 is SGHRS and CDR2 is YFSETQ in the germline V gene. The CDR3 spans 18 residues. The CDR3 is CASSQAARGVEPEYGYTF. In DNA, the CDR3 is TGCGCCAGCAGCCAAGCCGCCCGCGGAGTCGAACCGGAGTATGGCTACACCTTC.

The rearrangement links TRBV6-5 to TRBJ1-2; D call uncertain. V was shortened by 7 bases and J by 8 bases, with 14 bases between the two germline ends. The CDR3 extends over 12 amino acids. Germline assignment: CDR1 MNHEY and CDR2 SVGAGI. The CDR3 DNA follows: TGTGCCAGCACCAACATGAGGACGGGCTACACCTTC. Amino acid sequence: CASTNMRTGYTF.

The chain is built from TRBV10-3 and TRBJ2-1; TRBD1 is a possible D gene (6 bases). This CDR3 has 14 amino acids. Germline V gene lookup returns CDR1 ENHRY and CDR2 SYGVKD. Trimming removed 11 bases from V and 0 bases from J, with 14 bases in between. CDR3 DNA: TGTGCCGCCGGGACATTCAGCTCCTACAATGAGCAGTTCTTC. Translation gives CAAGTFSSYNEQFF.

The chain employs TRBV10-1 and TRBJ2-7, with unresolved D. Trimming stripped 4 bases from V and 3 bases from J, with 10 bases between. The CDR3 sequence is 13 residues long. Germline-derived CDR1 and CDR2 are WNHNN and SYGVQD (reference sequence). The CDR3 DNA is TGCGCCAGCAGTGCTCTCAAGGACTACGAGCAGTACTTC. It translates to CASSALKDYEQYF.

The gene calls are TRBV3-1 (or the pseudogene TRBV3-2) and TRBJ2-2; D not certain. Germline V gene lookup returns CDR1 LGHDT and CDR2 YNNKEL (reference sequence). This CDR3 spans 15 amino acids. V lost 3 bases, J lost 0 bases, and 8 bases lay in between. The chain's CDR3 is CASSQGYANTGELFF. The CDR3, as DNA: TGTGCCAGCAGCCAGGGCTACGCGAACACCGGGGAGCTGTTTTTT.

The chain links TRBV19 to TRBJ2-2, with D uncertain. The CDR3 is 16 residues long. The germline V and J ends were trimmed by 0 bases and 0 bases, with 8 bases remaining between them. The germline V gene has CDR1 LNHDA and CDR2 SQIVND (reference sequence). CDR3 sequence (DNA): TGTGCCAGTAGTATAGAAGTCCGCGCGAACACCGGGGAGCTGTTTTTT. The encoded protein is CASSIEVRANTGELFF.

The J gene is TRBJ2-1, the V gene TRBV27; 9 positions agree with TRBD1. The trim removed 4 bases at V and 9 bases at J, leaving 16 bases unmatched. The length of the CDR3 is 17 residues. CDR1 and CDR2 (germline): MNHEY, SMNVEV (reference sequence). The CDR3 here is CASSSNPSGTGIPEQFF. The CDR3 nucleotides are TGTGCCAGCAGTTCCAACCCGTCCGGGACAGGGATTCCTGAGCAGTTCTTC.

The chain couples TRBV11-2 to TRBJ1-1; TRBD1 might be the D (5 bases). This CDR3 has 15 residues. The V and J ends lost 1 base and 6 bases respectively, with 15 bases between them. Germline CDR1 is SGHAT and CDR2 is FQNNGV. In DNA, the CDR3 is TGTGCCAGCAGCTTAGTTTCAGGGAAGGCCCCTGAAGCTTTCTTT. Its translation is CASSLVSGKAPEAFF.

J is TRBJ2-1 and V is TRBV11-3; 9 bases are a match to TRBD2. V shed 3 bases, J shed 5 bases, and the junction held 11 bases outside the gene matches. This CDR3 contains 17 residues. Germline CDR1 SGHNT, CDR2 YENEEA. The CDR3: CASSFGLAGSQNNEQFF. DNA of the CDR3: TGTGCCAGCAGCTTTGGGCTAGCGGGGTCTCAAAACAATGAGCAGTTCTTC.

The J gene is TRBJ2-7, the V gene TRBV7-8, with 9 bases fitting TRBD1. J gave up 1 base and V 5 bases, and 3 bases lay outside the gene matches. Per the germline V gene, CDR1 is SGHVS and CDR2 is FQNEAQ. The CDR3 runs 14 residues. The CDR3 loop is CASSPDRGSYEQYF. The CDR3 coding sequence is TGTGCCAGCAGCCCTGACAGGGGGTCCTACGAGCAGTACTTC. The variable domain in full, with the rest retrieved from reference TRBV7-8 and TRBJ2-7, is GAGVSQSPRYKVAKRGQDVALRCDPISGHVSLFWYQQALGQGPEFLTYFQNEAQLDKSGLPSDRFFAERPEGSVSTLKIQRTQQEDSAVYLCASSPDRGSYEQYFGPGTRLTVT.

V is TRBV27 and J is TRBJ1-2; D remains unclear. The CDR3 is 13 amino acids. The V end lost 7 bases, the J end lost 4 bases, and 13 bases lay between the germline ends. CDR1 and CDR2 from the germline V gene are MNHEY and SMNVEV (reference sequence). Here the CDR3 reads CASTATLGYGYTF. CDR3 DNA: TGTGCCAGCACGGCAACTCTCGGCTATGGCTACACCTTC.

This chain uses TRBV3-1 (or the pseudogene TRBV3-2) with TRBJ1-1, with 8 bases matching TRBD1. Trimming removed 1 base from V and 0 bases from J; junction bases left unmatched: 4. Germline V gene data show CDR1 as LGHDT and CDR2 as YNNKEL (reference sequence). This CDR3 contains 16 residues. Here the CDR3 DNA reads TGTGCCAGCAGCCAAGGGACAGGGATCTTGAACACTGAAGCTTTCTTT. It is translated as CASSQGTGILNTEAFF.

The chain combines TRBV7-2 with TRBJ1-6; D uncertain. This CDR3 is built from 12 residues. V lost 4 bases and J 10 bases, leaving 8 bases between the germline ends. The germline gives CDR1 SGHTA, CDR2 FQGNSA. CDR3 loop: CASSSPNSPLHF. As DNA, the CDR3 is TGTGCCAGCAGCTCCCCCAACTCACCCCTCCACTTT.

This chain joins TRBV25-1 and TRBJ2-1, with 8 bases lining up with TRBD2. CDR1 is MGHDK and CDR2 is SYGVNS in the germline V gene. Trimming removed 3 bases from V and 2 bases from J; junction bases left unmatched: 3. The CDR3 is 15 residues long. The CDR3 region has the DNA TGTGCCAGCAGTGATAGCGGGATCCCCTACAATGAGCAGTTCTTC. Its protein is CASSDSGIPYNEQFF. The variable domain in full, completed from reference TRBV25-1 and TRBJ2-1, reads EADIYQTPRYLVIGTGKKITLECSQTMGHDKMYWYQQDPGMELHLIHYSYGVNSTEKGDLSSESTVSRIRTEHFPLTLESARPSHTSQYLCASSDSGIPYNEQFFGPGTRLTVL.

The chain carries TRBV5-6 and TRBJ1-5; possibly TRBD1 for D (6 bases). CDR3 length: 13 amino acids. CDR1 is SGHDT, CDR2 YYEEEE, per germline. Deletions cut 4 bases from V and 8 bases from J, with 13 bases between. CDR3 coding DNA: TGTGCCAGCAGCCTCTCAGCAGGGGAGCCCCAGCATTTT. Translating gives CASSLSAGEPQHF.

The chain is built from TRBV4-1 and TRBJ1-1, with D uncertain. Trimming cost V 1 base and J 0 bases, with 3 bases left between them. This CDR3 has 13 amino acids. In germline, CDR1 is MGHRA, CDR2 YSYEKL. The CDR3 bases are TGCGCCAGCAGCCAAGTCGTGAACACTGAAGCTTTCTTT. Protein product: CASSQVVNTEAFF.